These T cell receptor beta chains were read from a single sample in a study of technical replicates of blood from a few donors. Sequencing was performed with immunoSEQ multiplex PCR; in TCRdb, only in-frame clones are kept and a portion is missing. The sample consists of tens of thousands of clones, around 94% of them appearing once. Sample: T cells isolated from PBMCs. All receptors come from a human donor in good health. Each CDR3 is given with its conserved first and last residue. Fields, in order: clone size, J gene, V gene, D gene, CDR3 protein, CDR3 DNA. A D gene is named only where the DNA matches it firmly. Some rows have no size entry. The others give once, few or many, or a class for an expanded clone.

-,TRBJ2-2,TRBV28,TRBD2,CASSSIGLAGFTGELFF,TGTGCCAGCAGTTCCATCGGACTAGCGGGTTTTACCGGGGAGCTGTTTTTT
few,TRBJ1-5,TRBV28,TRBD1,CASSSDRESNQPQHF,TGTGCCAGCAGCTCGGACAGGGAGAGCAATCAGCCCCAGCATTTT
few,TRBJ2-7,TRBV29-1,-,CSADGGTGIYEQYF,TGCAGCGCCGATGGAGGGACTGGGATCTACGAGCAGTACTTC
-,TRBJ1-1,TRBV20-1,-,CSAGNTEAFF,TGCAGTGCTGGCAACACTGAAGCTTTCTTT
-,TRBJ2-1,TRBV6-1,TRBD2,CASSEAVAGVGYNEQFF,TGTGCCAGCAGTGAAGCTGTGGCGGGAGTTGGCTACAATGAGCAGTTCTTC
-,TRBJ1-1,TRBV5-1,TRBD1,CASSPYLQGASTEAFF,TGCGCCAGCAGCCCCTATCTCCAGGGGGCGAGCACTGAAGCTTTCTTT
-,TRBJ1-1,TRBV2,-,CATLRDTNTEAFF,TGTGCCACCCTCCGGGACACGAACACTGAAGCTTTCTTT
-,TRBJ2-7,TRBV14,-,CASSLNSYEQYF,TGTGCCAGCAGCCTTAACTCCTACGAGCAGTACTTC
-,TRBJ2-5,TRBV19,-,CASSDQGRETQYF,TGTGCCAGTAGCGATCAGGGGAGAGAGACCCAGTACTTC
-,TRBJ1-1,TRBV18,TRBD1,CASSPGTGMDF,TGTGCCAGCTCACCGGGGACAGGCATGGACTTT
-,TRBJ1-1,TRBV29-1,-,CSVEDFADLNTEAFF,TGCAGCGTTGAAGATTTCGCAGATTTGAACACTGAAGCTTTCTTT
once,TRBJ1-1,TRBV28,-,CASSSPLQGNTEAFF,TGTGCCAGCAGTTCACCCCTACAGGGGAACACTGAAGCTTTCTTT
-,TRBJ2-5,TRBV29-1,-,CSPFVTGLWEETQYF,TGCAGCCCCTTTGTCACAGGGCTCTGGGAGGAGACCCAGTACTTC
-,TRBJ1-2,TRBV28,TRBD1,CASSDRGRRNGYGYTF,TGTGCCAGCAGCGACAGGGGGCGGCGTAATGGCTATGGCTACACCTTC
-,TRBJ2-5,TRBV5-6,-,CASSLTLSQETQYF,TGTGCCAGCAGTTTGACCCTATCTCAAGAGACCCAGTACTTC
once,TRBJ2-4,TRBV7-9,-,CASSSTEDKNIQYF,TGTGCCAGCAGCTCGACGGAGGACAAAAACATTCAGTACTTC
-,TRBJ2-7,TRBV7-9,-,CASSHSLVPYEQYF,TGTGCCAGCAGCCATTCTCTAGTCCCCTACGAGCAGTACTTC
-,TRBJ2-1,TRBV7-9,TRBD2,CASSYKAGPSYNEQFF,TGTGCCAGCAGCTACAAAGCGGGGCCCTCCTACAATGAGCAGTTCTTC
-,TRBJ2-3,TRBV28,TRBD1,CASSQRQGRDTQYF,TGTGCCAGCAGCCAACGACAGGGCCGAGATACGCAGTATTTT
-,TRBJ1-5,TRBV30,-,CAWSVLRSNQPQHF,TGTGCCTGGAGTGTACTTCGTAGCAATCAGCCCCAGCATTTT
-,TRBJ1-2,TRBV10-1,-,CASSESAAFPRTF,TGCGCCAGCAGTGAGTCGGCAGCGTTTCCACGAACCTTC
-,TRBJ2-6,TRBV13,-,CASSTGTSALGGANVLTF,TGTGCCAGCAGCACAGGGACATCCGCGTTGGGTGGGGCCAACGTCCTGACTTTC
once,TRBJ1-4,TRBV6-5,-,CASSRGTGNEKLFF,TGTGCCAGCAGTCGGGGGACGGGAAATGAAAAACTGTTTTTT
-,TRBJ1-1,TRBV7-2,TRBD1,CASSRDRENTEAFF,TGTGCCAGCAGTAGGGACAGGGAGAACACTGAAGCTTTCTTT
-,TRBJ2-7,TRBV5-6,TRBD1,CASSPTGGEQYF,TGTGCCAGCAGCCCGACAGGGGGCGAGCAGTACTTC
-,TRBJ2-5,TRBV2,-,CASSRRYQETQYF,TGTGCCAGTAGCAGACGGTACCAAGAGACCCAGTACTTC
-,TRBJ1-2,TRBV9,-,CASSEPRQLINYGYTF,TGTGCCAGCAGCGAACCCCGACAGTTGATTAACTATGGCTACACCTTC
-,TRBJ2-5,TRBV30,-,CAWSTVRPQETQYF,TGTGCCTGGAGTACAGTCAGGCCCCAAGAGACCCAGTACTTC
-,TRBJ2-3,TRBV5-4,-,CASSLAPTGEADTQYF,TGTGCCAGCAGCTTGGCACCAACCGGTGAGGCAGATACGCAGTATTTT
-,TRBJ2-7,TRBV14,-,CASSERTVSYEQYF,TGTGCCAGCAGCGAACGGACAGTCTCCTACGAGCAGTACTTC
few,TRBJ2-3,TRBV9,TRBD2,CASSVDPSGRTDTQYF,TGTGCCAGCAGCGTAGATCCTAGCGGGAGAACAGATACGCAGTATTTT
-,TRBJ2-1,TRBV7-9,TRBD2,CASSLGGLDGDEQFF,TGTGCCAGCAGCTTAGGCGGACTAGACGGCGATGAGCAGTTCTTC